These T cell receptor beta chains were read from a single sample in a study of T cell responses to AZD1222 COVID-19 vaccine. Using immunoSEQ multiplex PCR, the repertoire was profiled, and TCRdb retains in-frame clones only, with some absent. The table includes 250,000 to 300,000 clones, around 93% detected once. The sample consisted of peripheral blood, taken 28 days after the second AZD1222 dose. The receptors shown here come from an adult who received the AZD1222 COVID-19 vaccine. Each CDR3 is given with its conserved first and last residue.

cdr3_aa: CASGALRGISGGYTF
v_call: TRBV2
j_call: TRBJ1-2

cdr3_aa: CATEGRKPFYNEQFF
v_call: TRBV12-5
j_call: TRBJ2-1

cdr3_aa: CASSLGGIGSSPLHF
v_call: TRBV5-1
j_call: TRBJ1-6

cdr3_aa: CASSKTSYEQYF
v_call: TRBV28
j_call: TRBJ2-7

cdr3_aa: CASSQTGEAYGYTF
v_call: TRBV4-3
j_call: TRBJ1-2

cdr3_aa: CASNDPLGRGNKQYF
v_call: TRBV6-5
j_call: TRBJ2-7

cdr3_aa: CATGQGYGYTF
v_call: TRBV19
j_call: TRBJ1-2

cdr3_aa: CASSQTGQGTNYGYTF
v_call: TRBV4-1
j_call: TRBJ1-2

cdr3_aa: CASSFETTPRTQYF
v_call: TRBV5-5
j_call: TRBJ2-5

cdr3_aa: CASSITQPRVGDSPLHF
v_call: TRBV19
j_call: TRBJ1-6

cdr3_aa: CAISESNTIYF
v_call: TRBV10-3
j_call: TRBJ1-3

cdr3_aa: CASKKRILFGYTF
v_call: TRBV5-6
j_call: TRBJ1-2

cdr3_aa: CASSQADGTTDTQYF
v_call: TRBV4-2
j_call: TRBJ2-3

cdr3_aa: CASSLGQGVNQPQHF
v_call: TRBV9
j_call: TRBJ1-5

cdr3_aa: CASSLSGRVDNEQFF
v_call: TRBV7-9
j_call: TRBJ2-1

cdr3_aa: CATSSLQSTDTQYF
v_call: TRBV15
j_call: TRBJ2-3

cdr3_aa: CASTTPQGGVTEAFF
v_call: TRBV7-8
j_call: TRBJ1-1

cdr3_aa: CASSFRTGHEQYF
v_call: TRBV7-2
j_call: TRBJ2-7

cdr3_aa: CASSKAGGVRGTDTQYF
v_call: TRBV21-1
j_call: TRBJ2-3

cdr3_aa: CAGGANSGANVLTF
v_call: TRBV11-2
j_call: TRBJ2-6

cdr3_aa: CASSPNWSETEAFF
v_call: TRBV28
j_call: TRBJ1-1

cdr3_aa: CASSEGGLAGAYEQYF
v_call: TRBV6-1
j_call: TRBJ2-7

cdr3_aa: CASSSQTGGHTGELFF
v_call: TRBV13
j_call: TRBJ2-2

cdr3_aa: CASSNRQGSTEAFF
v_call: TRBV21-1
j_call: TRBJ1-1

cdr3_aa: CASSSQPSGIEDTGETQYF
v_call: TRBV7-3
j_call: TRBJ2-5

cdr3_aa: CASSRRPPKEETQYF
v_call: TRBV5-6
j_call: TRBJ2-5

cdr3_aa: CASSQRTTQETQYF
v_call: TRBV5-4
j_call: TRBJ2-5

cdr3_aa: CASSLAIANEQFF
v_call: TRBV5-1
j_call: TRBJ2-1

cdr3_aa: CASKRSEVDTGELFF
v_call: TRBV2
j_call: TRBJ2-2

cdr3_aa: CASGERRETQYF
v_call: TRBV2
j_call: TRBJ2-5

cdr3_aa: CASRRSGTVGTSGSDTQYF
v_call: TRBV19
j_call: TRBJ2-3